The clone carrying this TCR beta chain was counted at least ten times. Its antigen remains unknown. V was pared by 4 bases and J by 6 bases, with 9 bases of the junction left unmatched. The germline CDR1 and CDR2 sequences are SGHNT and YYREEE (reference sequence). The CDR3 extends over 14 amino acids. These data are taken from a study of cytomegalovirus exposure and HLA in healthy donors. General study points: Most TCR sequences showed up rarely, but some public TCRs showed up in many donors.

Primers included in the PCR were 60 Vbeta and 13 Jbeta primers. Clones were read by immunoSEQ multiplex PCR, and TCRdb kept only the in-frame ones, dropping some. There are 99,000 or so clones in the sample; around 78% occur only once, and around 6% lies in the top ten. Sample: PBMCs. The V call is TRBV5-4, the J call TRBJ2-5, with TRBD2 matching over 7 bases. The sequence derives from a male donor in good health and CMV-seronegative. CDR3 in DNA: TGTGCCAGCAGCAGTAGAGGACTAGTTCAGACCCAGTACTTC. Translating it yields CASSSRGLVQTQYF.